This TCR beta chain was captured by sequencing in a study of shared clonotypes between healthy human individuals. Across the whole study: The cohort had a couple of women and three men, ages 18 to 49.

The CDR3 extends over 13 amino acids. Trimming removed 3 bases from V and 4 bases from J, with 10 bases in between. Per germline, CDR1 MNHEY and CDR2 SMNVEV (reference sequence). General study points: Blood alone was sampled, and tissue repertoires likely differ.

Every subset's genomic DNA went evenly onto several immunoSEQ plates. TCRdb keeps only in-frame clones here, not all; method: immunoSEQ multiplex PCR. In the table there are around 2.1 million clones, around 93% of which are singletons. Worth noting for this clone: As yet, its antigen is unknown.

The naive CD8 population came from CD45RO-negative cells selected for CCR7, without terminally differentiated effector memory CD45RA+ cells. Within Nashville, Tennessee resided all donors, each a Caucasian adult. V gene TRBV27 combines with J gene TRBJ2-7; perhaps TRBD1 as D (6 bases). Material: naive CD8+ T cells from PBMCs. The sequence derives from a man aged 18 to 29 in good health. Some clones in this sample may be carry-over from other donors' samples. The CDR3, as DNA: TGTGCCAGCAGTTTTGGACAGCAATACGAGCAGTACTTC. Encoded protein: CASSFGQQYEQYF.